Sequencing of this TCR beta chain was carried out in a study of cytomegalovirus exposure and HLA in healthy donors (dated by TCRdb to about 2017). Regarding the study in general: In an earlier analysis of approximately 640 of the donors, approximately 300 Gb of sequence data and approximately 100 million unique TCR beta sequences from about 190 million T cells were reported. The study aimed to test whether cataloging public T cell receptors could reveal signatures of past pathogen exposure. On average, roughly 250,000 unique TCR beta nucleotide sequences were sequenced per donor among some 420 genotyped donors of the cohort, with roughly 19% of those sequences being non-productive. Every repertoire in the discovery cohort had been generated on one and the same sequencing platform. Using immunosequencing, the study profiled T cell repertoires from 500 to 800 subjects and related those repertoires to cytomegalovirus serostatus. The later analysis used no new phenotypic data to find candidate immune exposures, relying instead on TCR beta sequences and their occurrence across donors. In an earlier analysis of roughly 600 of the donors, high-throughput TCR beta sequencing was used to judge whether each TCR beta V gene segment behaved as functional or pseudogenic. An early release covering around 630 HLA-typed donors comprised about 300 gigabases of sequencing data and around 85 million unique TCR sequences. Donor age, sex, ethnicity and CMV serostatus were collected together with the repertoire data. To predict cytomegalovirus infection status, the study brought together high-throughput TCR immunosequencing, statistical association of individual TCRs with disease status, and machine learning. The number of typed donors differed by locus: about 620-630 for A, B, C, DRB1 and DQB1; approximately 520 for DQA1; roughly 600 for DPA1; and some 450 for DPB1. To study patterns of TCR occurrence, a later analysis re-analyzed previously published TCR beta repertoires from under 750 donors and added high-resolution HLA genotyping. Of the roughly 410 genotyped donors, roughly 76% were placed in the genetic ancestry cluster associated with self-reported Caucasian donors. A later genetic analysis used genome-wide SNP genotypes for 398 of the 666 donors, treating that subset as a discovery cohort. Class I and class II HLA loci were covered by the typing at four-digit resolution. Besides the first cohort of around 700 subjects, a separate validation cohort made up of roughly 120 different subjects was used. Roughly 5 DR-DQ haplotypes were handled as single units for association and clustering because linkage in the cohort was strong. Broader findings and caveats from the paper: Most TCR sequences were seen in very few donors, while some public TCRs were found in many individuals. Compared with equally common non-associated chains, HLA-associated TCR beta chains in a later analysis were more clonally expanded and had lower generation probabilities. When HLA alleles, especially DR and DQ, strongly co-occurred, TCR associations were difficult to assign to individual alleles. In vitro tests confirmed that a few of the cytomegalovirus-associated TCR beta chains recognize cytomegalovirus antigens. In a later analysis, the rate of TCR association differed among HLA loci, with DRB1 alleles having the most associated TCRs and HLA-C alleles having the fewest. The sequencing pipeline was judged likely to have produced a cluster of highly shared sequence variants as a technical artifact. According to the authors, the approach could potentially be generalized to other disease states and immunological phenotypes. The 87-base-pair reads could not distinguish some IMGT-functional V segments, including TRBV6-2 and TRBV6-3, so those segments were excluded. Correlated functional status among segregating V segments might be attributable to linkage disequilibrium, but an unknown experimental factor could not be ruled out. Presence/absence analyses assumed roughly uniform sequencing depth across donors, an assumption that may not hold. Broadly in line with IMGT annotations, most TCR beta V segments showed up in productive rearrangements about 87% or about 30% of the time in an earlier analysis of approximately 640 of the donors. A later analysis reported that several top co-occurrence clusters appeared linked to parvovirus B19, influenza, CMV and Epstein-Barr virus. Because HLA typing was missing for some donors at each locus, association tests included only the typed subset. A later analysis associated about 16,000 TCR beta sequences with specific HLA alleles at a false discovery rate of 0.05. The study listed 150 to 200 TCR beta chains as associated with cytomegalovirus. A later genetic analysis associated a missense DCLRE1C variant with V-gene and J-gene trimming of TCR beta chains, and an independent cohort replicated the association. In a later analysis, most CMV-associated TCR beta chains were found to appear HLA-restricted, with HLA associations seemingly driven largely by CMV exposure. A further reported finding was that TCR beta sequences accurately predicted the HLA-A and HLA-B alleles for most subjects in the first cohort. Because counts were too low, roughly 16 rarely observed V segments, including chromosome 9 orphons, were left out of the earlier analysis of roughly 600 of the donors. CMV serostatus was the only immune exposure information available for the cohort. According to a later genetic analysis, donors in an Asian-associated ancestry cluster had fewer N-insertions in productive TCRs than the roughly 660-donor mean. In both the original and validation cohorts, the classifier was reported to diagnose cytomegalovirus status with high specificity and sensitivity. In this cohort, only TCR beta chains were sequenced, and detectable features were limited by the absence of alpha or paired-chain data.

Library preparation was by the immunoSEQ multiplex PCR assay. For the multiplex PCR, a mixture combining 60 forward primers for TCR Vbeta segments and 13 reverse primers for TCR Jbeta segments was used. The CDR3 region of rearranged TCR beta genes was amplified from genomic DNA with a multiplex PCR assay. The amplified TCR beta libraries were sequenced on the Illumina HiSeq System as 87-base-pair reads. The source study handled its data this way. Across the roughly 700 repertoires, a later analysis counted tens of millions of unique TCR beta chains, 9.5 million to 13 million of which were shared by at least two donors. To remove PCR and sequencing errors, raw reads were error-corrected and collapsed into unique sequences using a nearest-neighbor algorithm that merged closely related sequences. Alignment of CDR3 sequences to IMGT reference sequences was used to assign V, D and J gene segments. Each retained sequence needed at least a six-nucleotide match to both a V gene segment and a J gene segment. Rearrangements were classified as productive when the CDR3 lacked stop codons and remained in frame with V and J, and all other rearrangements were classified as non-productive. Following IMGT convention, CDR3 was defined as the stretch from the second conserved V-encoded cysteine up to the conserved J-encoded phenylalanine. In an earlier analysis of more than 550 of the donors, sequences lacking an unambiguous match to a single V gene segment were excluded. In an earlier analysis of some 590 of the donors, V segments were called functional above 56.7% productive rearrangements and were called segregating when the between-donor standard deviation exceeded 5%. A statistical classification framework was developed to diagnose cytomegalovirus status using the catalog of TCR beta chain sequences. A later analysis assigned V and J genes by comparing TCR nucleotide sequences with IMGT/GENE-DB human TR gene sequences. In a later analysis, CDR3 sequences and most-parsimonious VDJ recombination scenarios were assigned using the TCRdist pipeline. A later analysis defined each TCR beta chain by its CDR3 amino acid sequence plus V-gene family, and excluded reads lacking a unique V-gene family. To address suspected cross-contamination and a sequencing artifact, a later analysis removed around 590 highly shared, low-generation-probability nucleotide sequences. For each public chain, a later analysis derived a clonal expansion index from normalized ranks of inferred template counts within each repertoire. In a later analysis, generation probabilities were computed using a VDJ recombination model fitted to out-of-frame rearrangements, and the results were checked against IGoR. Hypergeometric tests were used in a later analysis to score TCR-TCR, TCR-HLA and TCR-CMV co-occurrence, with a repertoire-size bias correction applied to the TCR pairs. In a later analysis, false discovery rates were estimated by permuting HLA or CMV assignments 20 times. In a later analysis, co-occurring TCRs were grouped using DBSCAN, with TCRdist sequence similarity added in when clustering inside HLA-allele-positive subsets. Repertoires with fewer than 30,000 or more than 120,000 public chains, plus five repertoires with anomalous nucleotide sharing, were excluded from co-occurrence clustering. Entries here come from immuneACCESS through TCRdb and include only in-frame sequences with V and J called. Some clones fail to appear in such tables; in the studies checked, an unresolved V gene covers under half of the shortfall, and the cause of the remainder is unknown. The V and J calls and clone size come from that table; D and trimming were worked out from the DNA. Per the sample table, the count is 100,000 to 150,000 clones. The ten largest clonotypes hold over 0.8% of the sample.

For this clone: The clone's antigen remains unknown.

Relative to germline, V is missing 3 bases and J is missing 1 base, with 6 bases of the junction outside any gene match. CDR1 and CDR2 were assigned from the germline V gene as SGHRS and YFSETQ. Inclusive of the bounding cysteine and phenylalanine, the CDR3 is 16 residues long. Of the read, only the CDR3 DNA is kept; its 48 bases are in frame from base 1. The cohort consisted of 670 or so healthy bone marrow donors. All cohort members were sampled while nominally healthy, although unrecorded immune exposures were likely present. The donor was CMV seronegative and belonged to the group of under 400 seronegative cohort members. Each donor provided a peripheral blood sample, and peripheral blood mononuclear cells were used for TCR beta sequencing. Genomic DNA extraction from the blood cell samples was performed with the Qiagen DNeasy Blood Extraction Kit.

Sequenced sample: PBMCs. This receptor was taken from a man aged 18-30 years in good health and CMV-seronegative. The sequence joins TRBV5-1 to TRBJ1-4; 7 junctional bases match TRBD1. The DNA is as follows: TGCGCCAGCAGCTCAAACCGACAGGGAACTAATGAAAAACTGTTTTTT. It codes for CASSSNRQGTNEKLFF. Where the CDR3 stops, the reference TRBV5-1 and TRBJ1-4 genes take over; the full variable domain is KAGVTQTPRYLIKTRGQQVTLSCSPISGHRSVSWYQQTPGQGLQFLFEYFSETQRNKGNFPGRFSGRQFSNSRSEMNVSTLELGDSALYLCASSSNRQGTNEKLFFGSGTQLSVL.